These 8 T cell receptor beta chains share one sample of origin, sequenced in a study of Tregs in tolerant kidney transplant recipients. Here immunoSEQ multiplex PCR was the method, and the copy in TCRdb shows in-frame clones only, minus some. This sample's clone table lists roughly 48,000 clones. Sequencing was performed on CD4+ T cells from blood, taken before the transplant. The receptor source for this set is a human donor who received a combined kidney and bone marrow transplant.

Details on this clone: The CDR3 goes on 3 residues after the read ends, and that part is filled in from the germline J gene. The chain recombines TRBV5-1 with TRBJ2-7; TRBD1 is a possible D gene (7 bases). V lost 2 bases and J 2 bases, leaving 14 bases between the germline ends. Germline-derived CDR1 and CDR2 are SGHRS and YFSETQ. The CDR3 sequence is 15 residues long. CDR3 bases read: TGCGCCAGCAGCTTCGGGGGACAGACGGCCTACGAG. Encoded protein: CASSFGGQTAYE. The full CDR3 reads CASSFGGQTAYEQYF. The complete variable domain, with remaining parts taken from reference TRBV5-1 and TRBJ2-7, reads KAGVTQTPRYLIKTRGQQVTLSCSPISGHRSVSWYQQTPGQGLQFLFEYFSETQRNKGNFPGRFSGRQFSNSRSEMNVSTLELGDSALYLCASSFGGQTAYEQYFGPGTRLTVT.

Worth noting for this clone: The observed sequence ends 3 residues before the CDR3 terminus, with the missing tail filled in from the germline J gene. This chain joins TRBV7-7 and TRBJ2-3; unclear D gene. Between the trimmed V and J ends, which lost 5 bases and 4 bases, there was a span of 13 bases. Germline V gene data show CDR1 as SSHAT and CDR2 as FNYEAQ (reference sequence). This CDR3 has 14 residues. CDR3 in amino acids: CASSAYLGADTQYF. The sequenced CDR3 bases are TGTGCCAGCAGCGCTTACCTAGGAGCAGATACG.

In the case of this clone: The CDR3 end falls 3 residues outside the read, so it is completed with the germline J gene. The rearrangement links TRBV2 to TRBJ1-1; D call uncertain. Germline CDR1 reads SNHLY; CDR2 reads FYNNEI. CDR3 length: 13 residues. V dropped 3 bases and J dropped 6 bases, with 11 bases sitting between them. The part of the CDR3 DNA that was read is TGTGCCAGCAGTGAGGCAGGATGGGCTGAA. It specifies CASSEAGWAE. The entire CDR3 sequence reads CASSEAGWAEAFF.

CDR3 region: CASSESENTEAFF. The covered CDR3 bases are TGTGCCAGCAGTGAGAGCGAGAACACTGAA. The chain has TRBV2 and TRBJ1-1; D uncertain. The read halts 3 residues ahead of the CDR3 end, with the missing end drawn from the germline J gene. The V and J ends lost 3 bases and 1 base respectively, with 6 bases between them. In germline, CDR1 is SNHLY, CDR2 FYNNEI. This CDR3 has 13 amino acids.

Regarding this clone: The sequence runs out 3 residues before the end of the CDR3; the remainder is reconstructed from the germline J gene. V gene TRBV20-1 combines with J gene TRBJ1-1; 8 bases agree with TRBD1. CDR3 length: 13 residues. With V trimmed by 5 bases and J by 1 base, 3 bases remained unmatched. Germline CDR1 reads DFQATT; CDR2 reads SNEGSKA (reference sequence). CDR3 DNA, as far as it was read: TGCAGTGCTCCGGGACAGGCGAACACTGAA. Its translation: CSAPGQANTE. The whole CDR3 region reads CSAPGQANTEAFF.

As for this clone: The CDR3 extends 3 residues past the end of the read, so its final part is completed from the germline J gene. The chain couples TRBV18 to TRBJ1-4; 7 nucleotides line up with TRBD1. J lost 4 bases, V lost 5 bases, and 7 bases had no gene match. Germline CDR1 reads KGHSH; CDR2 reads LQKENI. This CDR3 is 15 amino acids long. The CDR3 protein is CASSAKGAGNEKLFF. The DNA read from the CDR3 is TGTGCCAGCTCAGCGAAGGGGGCCGGTAATGAAAAA. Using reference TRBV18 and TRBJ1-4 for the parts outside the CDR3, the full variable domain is NAGVMQNPRHLVRRRGQEARLRCSPMKGHSHVYWYRQLPEEGLKFMVYLQKENIIDESGMPKERFSAEFPKEGPSILRIQQVVRGDSAAYFCASSAKGAGNEKLFFGSGTQLSVL.

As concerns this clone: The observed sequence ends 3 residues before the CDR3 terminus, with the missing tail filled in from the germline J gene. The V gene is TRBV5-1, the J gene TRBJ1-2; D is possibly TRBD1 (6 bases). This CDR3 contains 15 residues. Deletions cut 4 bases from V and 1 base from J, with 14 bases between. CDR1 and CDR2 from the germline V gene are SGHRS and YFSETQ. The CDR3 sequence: CASSPGQNYNYGYTF. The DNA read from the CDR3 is TGCGCCAGCAGCCCCGGACAGAACTATAACTATGGC.

Here the CDR3 reads CSVKQGLAGGEQYF. Incomplete CDR3 DNA: TGCAGCGTTAAACAAGGACTAGCGGGAGGCGAG. The chain employs TRBV29-1 and TRBJ2-7; the match to TRBD2 covers 14 bases. The read ends 3 residues before the CDR3 terminus; that terminus is restored from the germline J gene. Unmatched junction bases numbered 6, after V lost 5 bases and J lost 6 bases. The CDR3 loop spans 14 amino acids. Germline CDR1 SQVTM, CDR2 ANQGSEA.